The 21 T cell receptor beta chains below were found in one sample sequenced in a study of OX40 agonist ivuxolimab in advanced cancers. The protocol was immunoSEQ multiplex PCR, while the TCRdb copy is restricted to in-frame clones and leaves out a portion. This sample has 80,000 to 100,000 clones, with roughly 90% found just once. The sample consisted of CD4+ or CD8+ T cells sorted from blood, taken in a trial of the OX40 agonist ivuxolimab. These receptors were collected from an adult with an advanced solid tumor such as melanoma, head and neck, liver or kidney cancer.

The rearrangement joins TRBV27 to TRBJ1-5; TRBD1 is a possible D gene (5 bases). The CDR3 has 15 residues. V lost 8 bases, J lost 3 bases, and 17 bases lay in between. The germline V gene has CDR1 MNHEY and CDR2 SMNVEV (reference sequence). The CDR3 bases are TGTGCCAGCGGGCTACAGGTAGGGTACAATCAGCCCCAGCATTTT. This codes for CASGLQVGYNQPQHF.

V is TRBV7-2 and J is TRBJ2-7; no clear D gene. The CDR3 has 14 residues. CDR1 is SGHTA, CDR2 FQGNSA, per germline. V dropped 6 bases and J dropped 2 bases, with 14 bases sitting between them. The CDR3 is CASSSTPGPYEQYF. The CDR3 region has the DNA TGTGCCAGCAGTTCCACACCGGGCCCCTACGAGCAGTACTTC.

The V and J genes are TRBV28 and TRBJ1-1, with 8 positions matching TRBD1. The CDR3 is made up of 14 amino acids. V was clipped by 6 bases and J by 10 bases; unmatched bases: 13. Germline assignment: CDR1 MDHEN and CDR2 SYDVKM. CDR3 in DNA: TGTGCCAGCAGCCGGGACAGGTTCCCAGGGGTAGCTTTCTTT. This codes for CASSRDRFPGVAFF.

J is TRBJ2-7 and V is TRBV28, with TRBD2 identical over 10 bases. Germline CDR1 and CDR2: MDHEN and SYDVKM. This CDR3 comprises 15 residues. V trimming: 3 bases; J trimming: 6 bases; junction bases outside the gene matches: 8. CDR3 loop: CASSLLGSGRAEQYF. The CDR3 bases are TGTGCCAGCAGTTTGCTGGGGAGCGGGAGGGCCGAGCAGTACTTC.

The chain is built from TRBV7-2 and TRBJ1-2; 11 bases line up with TRBD1. Germline assignment: CDR1 SGHTA and CDR2 FQGNSA. The CDR3 loop spans 15 amino acids. The ends lost 1 base at V and 4 bases at J; junction bases unmatched: 2. The CDR3 DNA follows: TGTGCCAGCAGCTTAGTGGGGACAGGGGGCTATGGCTACACCTTC. This encodes CASSLVGTGGYGYTF.

The rearrangement links TRBV28 to TRBJ2-1, with TRBD2 identical over 9 bases. Unmatched junction bases numbered 3, after V lost 6 bases and J lost 3 bases. The CDR3 consists of 14 residues. CDR1 MDHEN and CDR2 SYDVKM come from the germline V gene. This CDR3 is CASSVAGVYNEQFF. CDR3 nucleotides: TGTGCCAGCAGCGTAGCGGGAGTCTACAATGAGCAGTTCTTC.

The chain uses TRBV5-1 and TRBJ2-2; D possibly corresponds to TRBD1 (5 bases). The CDR3 extends over 17 amino acids. Looked up from germline, CDR1 is SGHRS and CDR2 is YFSETQ. V dropped 4 bases and J dropped 1 base, with 17 bases sitting between them. The CDR3 loop is CASSPRQPKENTGELFF. The DNA of the CDR3 is TGCGCCAGCAGCCCGAGACAGCCCAAAGAGAACACCGGGGAGCTGTTTTTT. Together with reference TRBV5-1 and TRBJ2-2, the CDR3 gives the full variable domain: KAGVTQTPRYLIKTRGQQVTLSCSPISGHRSVSWYQQTPGQGLQFLFEYFSETQRNKGNFPGRFSGRQFSNSRSEMNVSTLELGDSALYLCASSPRQPKENTGELFFGEGSRLTVL.

The rearrangement uses TRBV5-5 and TRBJ1-2; D gene ambiguous. This CDR3 spans 15 amino acids. CDR1 and CDR2 (germline): SGHKS, YYEKEE (reference sequence). The germline V and J ends were trimmed by 1 base and 5 bases, with 15 bases remaining between them. The CDR3 protein is CASSLKVDGFYGYTF. The CDR3 DNA follows: TGTGCCAGCAGCTTGAAGGTTGACGGATTTTATGGCTACACCTTC.

This rearrangement joins TRBV10-3 to TRBJ1-1; 7 positions agree with TRBD1. The CDR3 runs to 14 residues. The trim removed 4 bases at V and 0 bases at J, leaving 2 bases unmatched. Germline CDR1 and CDR2: ENHRY and SYGVKD. The CDR3 bases are TGTGCCATCAGTGGGACAGGCCTGAACACTGAAGCTTTCTTT. Amino acids: CAISGTGLNTEAFF.

In its sample, this clone was seen once. The chain employs TRBV18 and TRBJ2-7, with 10 bases that match TRBD2. V lost 6 bases, J lost 4 bases, and 12 bases stayed unmatched. In germline, CDR1 is KGHSH, CDR2 LQKENI. The CDR3 is 16 amino acids. CDR3 residues: CASSPTGASGRYEQYF. The CDR3 nucleotides are TGTGCCAGCTCCCCTACCGGGGCTAGCGGGAGATACGAGCAGTACTTC.

V gene TRBV18 combines with J gene TRBJ2-4, with D tentatively TRBD2 (6 bases). CDR1 and CDR2 from the germline V gene are KGHSH and LQKENI. Trimming stripped 0 bases from V and 7 bases from J, with 13 bases between. The CDR3 has 15 residues. CDR3: CASSPPPGSHNIQYF. CDR3 nucleotide sequence: TGTGCCAGCTCACCACCTCCCGGGAGTCACAACATTCAGTACTTC.

The rearrangement uses TRBV5-6 and TRBJ2-7; TRBD1 or TRBD2 may be the D gene (5 bases each). Germline CDR1 is SGHDT and CDR2 is YYEEEE. V was cut by 3 bases and J by 7 bases, with 17 bases left in between. This CDR3 has 14 amino acids. The CDR3 loop is CASSSGPLKREQYF. DNA for the CDR3: TGTGCCAGCAGCTCGGGACCTCTCAAGAGAGAGCAGTACTTC.

The chain uses TRBV28 and TRBJ2-5; TRBD2 is a possible D gene (5 bases). Germline V lookup: CDR1 MDHEN, CDR2 SYDVKM. The CDR3 loop spans 14 amino acids. V was clipped by 10 bases and J by 3 bases, with 18 bases between them. CDR3 coding DNA: TGTGCCACCTCTCCCATCGGGAACGAAGAGACCCAGTACTTC. Amino acids: CATSPIGNEETQYF.

This clone is a singleton in its sample. The chain is built from TRBV20-1 and TRBJ2-1; possible D gene TRBD2, 5 bases. The germline gives CDR1 DFQATT, CDR2 SNEGSKA (reference sequence). The CDR3 has 10 residues. The V and J ends lost 4 bases and 8 bases respectively, with 6 bases between them. The CDR3 here is CSATGDEQFF. CDR3 nucleotides: TGCAGTGCTACCGGGGATGAGCAGTTCTTC.

The chain uses TRBV7-3 and TRBJ1-1, with D maybe TRBD1 (5 bases). The CDR3 loop spans 18 amino acids. V shed 5 bases and J shed 0 bases, with 22 bases lying between them. In germline, CDR1 is SGHTA, CDR2 FQGTGA. CDR3 residues: CASSGKTGTLLMNTEAFF. The DNA for the CDR3 is TGTGCCAGCAGCGGCAAAACCGGGACCCTGCTAATGAACACTGAAGCTTTCTTT.

The chain carries TRBV30 and TRBJ2-5, with TRBD2 as a possible D gene (6 bases). Trimming shortened V by 5 bases and J by 4 bases, and 20 bases separated the two germline ends. This CDR3 region has 15 residues. Germline CDR1 and CDR2: GTSNPN and SVGIG (reference sequence). The CDR3 bases are TGTGCCTGGGGAGCGACGGGAATGGGGGGAGAGACCCAGTACTTC. This codes for CAWGATGMGGETQYF.

This clone was counted a few times. V and J are TRBV11-2 and TRBJ1-5, with D tentatively TRBD1 (6 bases). V was trimmed by 5 bases and J by 7 bases, leaving 18 bases between them. The CDR3 consists of 15 residues. Per the germline V gene, CDR1 is SGHAT and CDR2 is FQNNGV. CDR3 sequence: CASSLQGGRGQPQHF. The CDR3 DNA is TGTGCCAGCAGCCTACAAGGGGGAAGGGGCCAGCCCCAGCATTTT. Full variable domain (remainder filled in from reference TRBV11-2 and TRBJ1-5): EAGVAQSPRYKIIEKRQSVAFWCNPISGHATLYWYQQILGQGPKLLIQFQNNGVVDDSQLPKDRFSAERLKGVDSTLKIQPAKLEDSAVYLCASSLQGGRGQPQHFGDGTRLSIL.

The V gene is TRBV11-2, the J gene TRBJ2-1, with TRBD2 identical over 7 bases. Germline values: CDR1 SGHAT, CDR2 FQNNGV. Losses at the gene ends were 0 bases for V and 10 bases for J; bases not matched to a gene: 3. There are 13 residues in the CDR3. Here the CDR3 reads CASSLDRGGEQFF. CDR3 in DNA: TGTGCCAGCAGCTTAGATCGCGGGGGAGAGCAGTTCTTC.

The chain is built from TRBV19 and TRBJ1-5; unclear D gene. The V and J ends lost 5 bases and 0 bases respectively, with 11 bases between them. This CDR3 contains 15 residues. Germline V CDR1 and CDR2: LNHDA, SQIVND (reference sequence). This CDR3 reads CASSFLKDSNQPQHF. Here the CDR3 DNA reads TGTGCCAGTAGTTTTTTAAAGGATAGCAATCAGCCCCAGCATTTT. The full variable domain, in which reference TRBV19 and TRBJ1-5 provide the parts outside the CDR3, is DGGITQSPKYLFRKEGQNVTLSCEQNLNHDAMYWYRQDPGQGLRLIYYSQIVNDFQKGDIAEGYSVSREKKESFPLTVTSAQKNPTAFYLCASSFLKDSNQPQHFGDGTRLSIL.

This rearrangement joins TRBV18 to TRBJ2-1; possibly TRBD1 for D (6 bases). With 4 bases removed from V and 4 bases from J, the gap between germline ends came to 11 bases. CDR1 and CDR2 from the germline V gene are KGHSH and LQKENI. The CDR3 length is 14 residues. The CDR3 region is CASSLYDRYNEQFF. DNA of the CDR3: TGTGCCAGCTCACTATACGACAGGTACAATGAGCAGTTCTTC.

The genes are TRBV6-5 and TRBJ1-4; tentatively, D is TRBD1 (6 bases). Germline V gene sequence: CDR1 MNHEY, CDR2 SVGAGI. V was shortened by 0 bases and J by 8 bases, with 16 bases between the two germline ends. The CDR3 covers 16 residues. The CDR3 nucleotides are TGTGCCAGCAGTTACTCGATGAGGGCAGGGGTCGAAAAACTGTTTTTT. Its translation: CASSYSMRAGVEKLFF.